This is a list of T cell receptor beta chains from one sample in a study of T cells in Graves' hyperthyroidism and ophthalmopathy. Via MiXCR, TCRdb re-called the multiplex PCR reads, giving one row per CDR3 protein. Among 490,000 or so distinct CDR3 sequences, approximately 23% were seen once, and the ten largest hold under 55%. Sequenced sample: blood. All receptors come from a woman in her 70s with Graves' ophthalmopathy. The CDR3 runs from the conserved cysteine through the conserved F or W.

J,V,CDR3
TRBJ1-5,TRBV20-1,CSAPGGHYSNQPQHF
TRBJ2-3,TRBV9,CASSLRPSGADTQYF
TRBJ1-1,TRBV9,CASSVDDTEAFF
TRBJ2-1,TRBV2,CASSGLYSSPFF
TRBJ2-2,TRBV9,CASSVGGLAYTGELFF
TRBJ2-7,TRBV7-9,CASSLGDPWDEQYF
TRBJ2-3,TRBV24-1,CATSEGRLASGTDTQYF
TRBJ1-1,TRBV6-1,CASSSGGHWGKAFF
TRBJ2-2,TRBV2,CASSYREGGTGELFF
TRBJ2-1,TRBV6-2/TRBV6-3,CASGKSGRTYNEQFF
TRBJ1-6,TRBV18,CASSPAGSSPLHF
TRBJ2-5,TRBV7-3,CASSYGTKETQYF
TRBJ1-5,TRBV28,CASSPMTGALNQPQHF
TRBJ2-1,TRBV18,CASSPATGRVSEQFF
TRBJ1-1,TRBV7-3,CASSRIGGRGMNTETFF
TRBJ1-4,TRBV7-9,CASSLGVGATNEKLFF
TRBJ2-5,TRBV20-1,CSALGTSGRGAQYF
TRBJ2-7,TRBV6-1,CASSPHPDRASVEQYF
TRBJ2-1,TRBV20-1,CSARTSGGSSYNEQFF
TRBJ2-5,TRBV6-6,CASSYPGTGETQYF
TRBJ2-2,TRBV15,CATSRDVGLAVTGELFF
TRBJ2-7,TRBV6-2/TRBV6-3,CASSLVTYDEQYF
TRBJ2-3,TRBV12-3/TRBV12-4,CASSLVLATSTDTQYF
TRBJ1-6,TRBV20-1,CSARDLGQVNSPLHF
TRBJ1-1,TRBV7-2,CASSFGGRDEAFF
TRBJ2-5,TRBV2,CASSEASGRRTQYF
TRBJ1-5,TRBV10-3,CAISGLGSNQPQHF
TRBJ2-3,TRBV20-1,CSARDGGQWQDTQYF
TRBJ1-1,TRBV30,CAWSRAGDTEAFF
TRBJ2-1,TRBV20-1,CSARALAGGATYNEQFF
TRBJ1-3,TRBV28,CASSTGTGLYNSGNTIYF
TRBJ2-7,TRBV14,CASSRFGYEQYF
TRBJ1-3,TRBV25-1,CASSGLQGHSGNTIYF
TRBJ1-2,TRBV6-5,CASSYNLETGGDYYGYTF
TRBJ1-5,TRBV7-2,CASSSQGRTYQPQHF
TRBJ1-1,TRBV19,CASSITGGMNTEAFF
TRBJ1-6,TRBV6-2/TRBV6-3,CASRTGTENNSPLHF
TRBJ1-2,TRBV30,CAWSPRHSNYGYTF
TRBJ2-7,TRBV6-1,CASSRLGGAKNEQYF
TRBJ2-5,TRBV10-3,CAISGGLAGDRETQYF
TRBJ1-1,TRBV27,CATGQLGEAFF
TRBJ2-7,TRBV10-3,CAISESSSGRAYEQYF
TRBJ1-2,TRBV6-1,CASTYGTANYGYTF
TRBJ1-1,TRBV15,CATSRDLQVNTEAFF
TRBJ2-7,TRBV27,CASSLSLLGEQYF
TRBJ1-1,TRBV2,CASSEGGGLMNTEAFF
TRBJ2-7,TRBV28,CASFRDTTYEQYF